Listed below are T cell receptor beta chains from one sample, sequenced in a study of blood T cells in healthy people across ages. One entry per CDR3 protein, called by TCRdb with MiXCR from the 5' RACE reads. Among 1.5 million to 2 million distinct CDR3 sequences listed, about 31% were seen once. The sample consisted of blood. These receptors all come from a woman aged 25 to 45 in good health. The CDR3 runs from the conserved cysteine through the conserved F or W. Each record gives: D gene, V gene, clone size, J gene, CDR3 DNA, CDR3 protein. D genes are given only for firm matches. The size field is filled for only some rows; it gives once, few, many or a size class.

NA	TRBV13	NA	TRBJ2-5	TGTGCCAGCAGCTTCGGTCAAGGGGGTGGGAAGGGGACCCAGTACTTC	CASSFGQGGGKGTQYF
TRBD2	TRBV25-1	many	TRBJ2-7	TGTGCCAGCAGTGATTCGGGGGGTCACAACGAGCAGTACTTC	CASSDSGGHNEQYF
NA	TRBV16	NA	TRBJ2-2	TGTGCCAGCAGCCAATTCCAGGGGAACAGCGGGGAGCTGTTTTTT	CASSQFQGNSGELFF
TRBD1	TRBV20-1	few	TRBJ1-6	TGCAGTGCTGGCACCGGGACAGGGGAAAGTTCACCCCTCCACTTT	CSAGTGTGESSPLHF
TRBD2	TRBV12-3/TRBV12-4	NA	TRBJ2-1	TGTGCCAGCAGCTTTGGCGACTCCGGGACTAGCGGGCGCTACAATGAGCAGTTCTTC	CASSFGDSGTSGRYNEQFF
NA	TRBV24-1	many	TRBJ2-3	TGTGCCACCAGTGTCGGCGGGACTGCAGATACGCAGTATTTT	CATSVGGTADTQYF
NA	TRBV20-1	few	TRBJ2-1	TGCAGTGCTAGGGGCGGGAACTACAATGAGCAGTTCTTC	CSARGGNYNEQFF
NA	TRBV3-1	few	TRBJ1-1	TGTGCCAGCAGCCAAGTCATACGTTCCACTGAAGCTTTCTTT	CASSQVIRSTEAFF
TRBD1	TRBV27	once	TRBJ2-7	TGTGCCAGCAATACAGGGGCGTCCTACGAGCAGTACTTC	CASNTGASYEQYF
TRBD1	TRBV29-1	NA	TRBJ1-3	TGCAGCGTCGCCGTCCCAGGGGGCCGAAACGCCATATATTTT	CSVAVPGGRNAIYF
NA	TRBV29-1	many	TRBJ2-4	TGCAGCGTTGCAGGGACGGAGGAGTTGGCCAAAAACATTCAGTACTTC	CSVAGTEELAKNIQYF
NA	TRBV3-1	NA	TRBJ2-1	TGTGCCAGCAGCCTGAGTCGTAGGACTACCCTTTACAATGAGCAGTTCTTC	CASSLSRRTTLYNEQFF
TRBD1	TRBV28	NA	TRBJ1-5	TGTGCCGGCAGCCGTTCGACAGGGGTTTATCAGCCCCAGCATTTT	CAGSRSTGVYQPQHF
NA	TRBV12-3/TRBV12-4	few	TRBJ1-1	TGTGCCAGCAGTTTAGGAGGGCGGGATAAAGCTTTCTTT	CASSLGGRDKAFF
TRBD1	TRBV3-1	NA	TRBJ2-7	TGTGCCAGCAGCCAGATGACAGGGACCCACGAGCAGTACTTC	CASSQMTGTHEQYF
NA	TRBV20-1	few	TRBJ1-1	TGCAGTGCTTTGAATGGTATGAACACTGAAGCTTTCTTT	CSALNGMNTEAFF
TRBD1	TRBV11-2	NA	TRBJ2-1	TGTGCCAGCAGCTCTAGACCGACGGGACAGAGGACTTACAATGAGCAGTTCTTC	CASSSRPTGQRTYNEQFF
NA	TRBV4-1	NA	TRBJ2-7	TGCGCCAGCAGCCGACTGACGGGGAGCTCCTACGAGCAGTACTTC	CASSRLTGSSYEQYF
TRBD1	TRBV27	few	TRBJ2-7	TGTGCCAGCAGAGAGACAGGGTTCCACGAGCAGTACTTC	CASRETGFHEQYF
TRBD2	TRBV7-2	NA	TRBJ2-5	TGTGCCAGCAGCTTAGCGGTTGTTGGGGGAGGGGTGCCAATAGAGACCCAGTACTTC	CASSLAVVGGGVPIETQYF
TRBD1	TRBV5-1	NA	TRBJ1-1	TGCGCCAGCAGCTCCTTACCGGGACAGGGGGCAGTGGGCACTGAAGCTTTCTTT	CASSSLPGQGAVGTEAFF
NA	TRBV18	few	TRBJ2-1	TGTGCCAGCTCACCACCGTCGGGGCAGGCCTACAATGAGCAGTTCTTC	CASSPPSGQAYNEQFF
TRBD1	TRBV25-1	NA	TRBJ1-4	TGTGCCAGCAGTGCCCCCGGGACAGGGAAAAATGAAAAACTGTTTTTT	CASSAPGTGKNEKLFF